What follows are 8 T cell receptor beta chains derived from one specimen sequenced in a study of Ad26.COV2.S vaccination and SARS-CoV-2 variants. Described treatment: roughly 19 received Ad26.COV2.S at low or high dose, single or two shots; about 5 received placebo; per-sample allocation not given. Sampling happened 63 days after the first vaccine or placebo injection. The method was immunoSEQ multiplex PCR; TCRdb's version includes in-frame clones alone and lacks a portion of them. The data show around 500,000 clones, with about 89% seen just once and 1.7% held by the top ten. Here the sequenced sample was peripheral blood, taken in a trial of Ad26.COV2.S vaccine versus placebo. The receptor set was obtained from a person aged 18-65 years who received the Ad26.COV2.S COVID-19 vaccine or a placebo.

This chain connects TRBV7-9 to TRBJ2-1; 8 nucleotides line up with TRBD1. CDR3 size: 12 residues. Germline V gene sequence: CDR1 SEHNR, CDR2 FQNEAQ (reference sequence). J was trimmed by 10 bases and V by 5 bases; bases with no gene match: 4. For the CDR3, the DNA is TGTGCCAGCAGCGAGACAGGGGTCGAGCAGTTCTTC. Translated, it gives CASSETGVEQFF. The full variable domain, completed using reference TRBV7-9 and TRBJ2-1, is DTGVSQNPRHKITKRGQNVTFRCDPISEHNRLYWYRQTLGQGPEFLTYFQNEAQLEKSRLLSDRFSAERPKGSFSTLEIQRTEQGDSAMYLCASSETGVEQFFGPGTRLTVL.

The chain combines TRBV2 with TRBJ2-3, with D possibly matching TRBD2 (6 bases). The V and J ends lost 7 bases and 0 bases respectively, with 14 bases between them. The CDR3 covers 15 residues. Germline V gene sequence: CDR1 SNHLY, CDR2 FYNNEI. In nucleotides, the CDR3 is TGTGCCAGCAACAGAAATGCGGGGAGCACAGATACGCAGTATTTT. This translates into CASNRNAGSTDTQYF.

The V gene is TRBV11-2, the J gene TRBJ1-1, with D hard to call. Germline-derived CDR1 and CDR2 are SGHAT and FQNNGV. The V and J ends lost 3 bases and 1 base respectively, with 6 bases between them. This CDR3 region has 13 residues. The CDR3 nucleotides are TGTGCCAGCAGCTTCGGGGAGAACACTGAAGCTTTCTTT. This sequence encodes CASSFGENTEAFF.

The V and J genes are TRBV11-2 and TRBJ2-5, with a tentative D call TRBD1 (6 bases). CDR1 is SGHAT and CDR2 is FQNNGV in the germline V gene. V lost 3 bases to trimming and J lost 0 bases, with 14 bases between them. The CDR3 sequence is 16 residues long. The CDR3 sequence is CASSLGAGGYQETQYF. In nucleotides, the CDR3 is TGTGCCAGCAGCTTGGGGGCAGGCGGGTACCAAGAGACCCAGTACTTC.

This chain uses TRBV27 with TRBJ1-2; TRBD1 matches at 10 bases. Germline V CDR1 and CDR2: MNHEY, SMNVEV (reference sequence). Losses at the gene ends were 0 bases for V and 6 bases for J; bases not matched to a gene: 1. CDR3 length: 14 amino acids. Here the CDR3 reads CASSLSGTGDGYTF. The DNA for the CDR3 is TGTGCCAGCAGTTTATCTGGGACAGGGGATGGCTACACCTTC.

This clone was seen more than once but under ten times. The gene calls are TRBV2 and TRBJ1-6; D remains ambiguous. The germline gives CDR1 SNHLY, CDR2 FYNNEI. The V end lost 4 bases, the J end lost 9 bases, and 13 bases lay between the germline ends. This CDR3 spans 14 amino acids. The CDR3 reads CASSVGMGSSPLHF. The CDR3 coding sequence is TGTGCCAGCAGTGTGGGCATGGGGTCTTCACCCCTCCACTTT.

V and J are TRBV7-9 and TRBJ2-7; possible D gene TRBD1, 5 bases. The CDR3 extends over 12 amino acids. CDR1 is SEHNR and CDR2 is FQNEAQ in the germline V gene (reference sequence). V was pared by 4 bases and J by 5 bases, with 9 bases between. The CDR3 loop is CASSSQVDEQYF. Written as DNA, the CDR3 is TGTGCCAGCAGCTCACAGGTCGACGAGCAGTACTTC.

The DNA of the CDR3 is TGTGCCAGCAGCCTAGAAGCGGGAGGGCTTATTTCGGGTGAGCAGTTCTTC. Translated: CASSLEAGGLISGEQFF. The chain carries TRBV7-6 and TRBJ2-1; 10 bases are shared with TRBD2. The J segment lost 9 bases and the V segment lost 5 bases, leaving 16 bases of the junction unmatched. Per the germline V gene, CDR1 is SGHVS and CDR2 is FNYEAQ. The CDR3 extends over 17 amino acids. Drawing the rest from reference TRBV7-6 and TRBJ2-1, the complete variable domain is GAGVSQSPRYKVTKRGQDVALRCDPISGHVSLYWYRQALGQGPEFLTYFNYEAQQDKSGLPNDRFSAERPEGSISTLTIQRTEQRDSAMYRCASSLEAGGLISGEQFFGPGTRLTVL.